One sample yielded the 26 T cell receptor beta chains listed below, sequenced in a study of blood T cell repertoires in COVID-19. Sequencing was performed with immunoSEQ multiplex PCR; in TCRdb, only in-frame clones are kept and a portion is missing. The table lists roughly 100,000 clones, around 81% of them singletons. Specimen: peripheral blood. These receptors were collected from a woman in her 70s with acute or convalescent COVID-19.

In nucleotides, the CDR3 is TGTGCCATCAGTGAAGGAGGAGGGAATACTGAAGCTTTCTTT. It encodes CAISEGGGNTEAFF. The chain joins TRBV10-3 to TRBJ1-1; D is undetermined. Germline V gives CDR1 ENHRY, CDR2 SYGVKD. With 3 bases removed from V and 5 bases from J, the gap between germline ends came to 13 bases. The CDR3 is 14 amino acids.

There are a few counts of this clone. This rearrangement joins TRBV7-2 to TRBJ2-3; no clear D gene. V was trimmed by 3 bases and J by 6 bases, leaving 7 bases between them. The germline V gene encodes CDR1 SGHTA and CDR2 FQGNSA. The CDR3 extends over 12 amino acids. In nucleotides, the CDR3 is TGTGCCAGCAGCTTCCCCGGTGATACGCAGTATTTT. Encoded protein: CASSFPGDTQYF.

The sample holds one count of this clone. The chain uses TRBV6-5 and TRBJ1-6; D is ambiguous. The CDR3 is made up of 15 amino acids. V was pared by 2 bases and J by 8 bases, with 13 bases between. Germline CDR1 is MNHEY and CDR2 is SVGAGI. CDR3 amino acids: CASSYLSMADSPLHF. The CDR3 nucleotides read TGTGCCAGCAGTTACCTAAGCATGGCGGATTCACCCCTCCACTTT.

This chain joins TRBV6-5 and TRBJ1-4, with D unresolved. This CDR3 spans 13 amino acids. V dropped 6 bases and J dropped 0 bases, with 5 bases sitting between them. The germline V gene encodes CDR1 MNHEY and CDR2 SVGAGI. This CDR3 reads CASRRATNEKLFF. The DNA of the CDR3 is TGTGCCAGCAGGAGGGCAACTAATGAAAAACTGTTTTTT.

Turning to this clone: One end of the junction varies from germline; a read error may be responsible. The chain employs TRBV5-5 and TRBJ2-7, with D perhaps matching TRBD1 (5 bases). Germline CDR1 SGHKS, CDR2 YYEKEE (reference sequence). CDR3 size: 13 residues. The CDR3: CASSSTGARVWGF. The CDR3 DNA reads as TGTGCCAGCAGTTCCACCGGCGCCAGGGTTTGGGGCTTC. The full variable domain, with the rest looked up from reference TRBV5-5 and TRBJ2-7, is DAGVTQSPTHLIKTRGQQVTLRCSPISGHKSVSWYQQVLGQGPQFIFQYYEKEERGRGNFPDRFSARQFPNYSSELNVNALLLGDSALYLCASSSTGARVWGFGPGTRLTVT.

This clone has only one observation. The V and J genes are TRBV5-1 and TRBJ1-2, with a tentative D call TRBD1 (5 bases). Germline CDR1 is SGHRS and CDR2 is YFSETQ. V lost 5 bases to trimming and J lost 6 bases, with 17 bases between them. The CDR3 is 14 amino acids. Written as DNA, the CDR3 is TGCGCCAGCAGGCGGGACGGGAAAACGGATGGCTACACCTTC. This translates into CASRRDGKTDGYTF. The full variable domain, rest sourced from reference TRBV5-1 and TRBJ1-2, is KAGVTQTPRYLIKTRGQQVTLSCSPISGHRSVSWYQQTPGQGLQFLFEYFSETQRNKGNFPGRFSGRQFSNSRSEMNVSTLELGDSALYLCASRRDGKTDGYTFGSGTRLTVV.

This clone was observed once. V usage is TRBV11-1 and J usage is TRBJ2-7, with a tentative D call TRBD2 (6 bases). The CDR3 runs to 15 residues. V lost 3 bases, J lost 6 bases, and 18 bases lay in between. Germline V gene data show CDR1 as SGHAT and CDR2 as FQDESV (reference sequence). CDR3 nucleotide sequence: TGTGCCAGCAGCTTTAGGGAGGACGGCTTCTCCGAGCAGTACTTC. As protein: CASSFREDGFSEQYF.

The CDR3 DNA reads TGTGCCAGCAGGGGACAGCGACCGAACACTGAAGCTTTCTTT. This encodes CASRGQRPNTEAFF. This chain joins TRBV6-5 and TRBJ1-1, with 7 bases aligning to TRBD1. V was pared by 6 bases and J by 1 base, with 5 bases of the junction left unmatched. Per the germline V gene, CDR1 is MNHEY and CDR2 is SVGAGI. The CDR3 sequence is 14 residues long.

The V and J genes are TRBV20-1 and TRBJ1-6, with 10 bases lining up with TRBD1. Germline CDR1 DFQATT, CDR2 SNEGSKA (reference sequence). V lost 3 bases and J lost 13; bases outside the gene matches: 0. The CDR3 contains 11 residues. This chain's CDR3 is CSARDRGPLHF. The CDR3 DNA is TGCAGTGCTAGGGACAGGGGGCCCCTCCACTTT.

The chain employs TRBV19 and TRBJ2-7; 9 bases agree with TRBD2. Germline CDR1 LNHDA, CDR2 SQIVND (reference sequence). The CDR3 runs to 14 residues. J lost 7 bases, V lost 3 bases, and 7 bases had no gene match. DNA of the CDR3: TGTGCCAGTAGTATTACAGCGGGAGGCTTAGAGCAGTACTTC. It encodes CASSITAGGLEQYF.

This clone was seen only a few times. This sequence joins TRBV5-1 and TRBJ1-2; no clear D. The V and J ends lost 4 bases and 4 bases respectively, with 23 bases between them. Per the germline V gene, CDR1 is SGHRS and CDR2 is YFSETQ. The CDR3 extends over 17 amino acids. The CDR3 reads CASSGTYLGGGGYGYTF. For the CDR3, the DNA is TGCGCCAGCAGCGGAACCTACCTCGGAGGCGGAGGCTATGGCTACACCTTC.

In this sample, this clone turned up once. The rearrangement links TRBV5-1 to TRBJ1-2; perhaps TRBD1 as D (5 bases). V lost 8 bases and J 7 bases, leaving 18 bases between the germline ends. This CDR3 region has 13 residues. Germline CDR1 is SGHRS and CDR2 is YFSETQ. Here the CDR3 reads CARPTVREGGYTF. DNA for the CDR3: TGCGCCAGACCCACGGTCAGGGAGGGTGGCTACACCTTC.

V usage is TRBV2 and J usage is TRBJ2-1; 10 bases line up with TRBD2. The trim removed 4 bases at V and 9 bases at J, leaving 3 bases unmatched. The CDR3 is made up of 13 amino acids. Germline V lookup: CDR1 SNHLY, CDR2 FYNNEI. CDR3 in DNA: TGTGCCAGCAGTGGAGTAGCGGGGGGTGAGCAGTTCTTC. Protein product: CASSGVAGGEQFF.

CDR3 sequence (DNA): TGTGCCAGTAGTGTCGACAGGGTGAGCAATCAGCCCCAGCATTTT. Its translation: CASSVDRVSNQPQHF. V and J are TRBV19 and TRBJ1-5, with 7 positions matching TRBD1. V was pared by 5 bases and J by 1 base, with 5 bases of the junction left unmatched. Germline V gives CDR1 LNHDA, CDR2 SQIVND (reference sequence). The CDR3 is 15 residues long. The entire variable domain, with the rest obtained from reference TRBV19 and TRBJ1-5, is as follows: DGGITQSPKYLFRKEGQNVTLSCEQNLNHDAMYWYRQDPGQGLRLIYYSQIVNDFQKGDIAEGYSVSREKKESFPLTVTSAQKNPTAFYLCASSVDRVSNQPQHFGDGTRLSIL.

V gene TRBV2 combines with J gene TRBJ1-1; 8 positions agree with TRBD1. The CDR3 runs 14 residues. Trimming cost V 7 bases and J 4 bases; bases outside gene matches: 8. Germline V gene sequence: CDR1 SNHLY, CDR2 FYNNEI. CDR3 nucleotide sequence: TGTGCCAGCAATCCGACAGGGGTGGGCACTGAAGCTTTCTTT. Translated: CASNPTGVGTEAFF.

In nucleotides, the CDR3 is TGTGCCAGTAGTATCCCAGGGGTGGCTGACGAGCAGTACTTC. Translated, it gives CASSIPGVADEQYF. This rearrangement joins TRBV19 to TRBJ2-7, with D maybe TRBD1 (6 bases). The CDR3 is 14 residues long. The germline V gene has CDR1 LNHDA and CDR2 SQIVND (reference sequence). V was pared by 3 bases and J by 5 bases, with 14 bases between.

The CDR3 spells CASSSQAGGWYEQYF. The CDR3 DNA reads as TGTGCCAGCAGCTCCCAAGCGGGGGGGTGGTACGAGCAGTACTTC. This sequence joins TRBV7-2 and TRBJ2-7; 10 bases are shared with TRBD2. In germline, CDR1 is SGHTA, CDR2 FQGNSA. The CDR3 has 15 amino acids. Losses at the gene ends were 4 bases for V and 4 bases for J; bases not matched to a gene: 7.

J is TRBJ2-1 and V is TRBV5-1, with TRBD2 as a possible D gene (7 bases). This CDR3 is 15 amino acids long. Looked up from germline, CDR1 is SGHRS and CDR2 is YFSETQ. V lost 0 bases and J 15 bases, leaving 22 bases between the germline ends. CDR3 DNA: TGCGCCAGCAGCTTGGCGGCGGGGGCTTATAAGGTGTGGTTCTTC. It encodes CASSLAAGAYKVWFF.

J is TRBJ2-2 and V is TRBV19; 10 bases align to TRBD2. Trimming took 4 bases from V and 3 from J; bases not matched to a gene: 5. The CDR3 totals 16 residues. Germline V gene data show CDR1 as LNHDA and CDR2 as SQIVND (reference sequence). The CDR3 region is CASSNLAGGYTGELFF. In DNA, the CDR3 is TGTGCCAGTAGTAACTTAGCGGGGGGATACACCGGGGAGCTGTTTTTT.

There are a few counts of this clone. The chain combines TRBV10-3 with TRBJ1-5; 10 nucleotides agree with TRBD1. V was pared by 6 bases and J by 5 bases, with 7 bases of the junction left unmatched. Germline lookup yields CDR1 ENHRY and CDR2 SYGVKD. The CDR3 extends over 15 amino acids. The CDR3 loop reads CAIRHGTGVDQPQHF. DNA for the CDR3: TGTGCCATCAGACACGGGACAGGGGTCGATCAGCCCCAGCATTTT.

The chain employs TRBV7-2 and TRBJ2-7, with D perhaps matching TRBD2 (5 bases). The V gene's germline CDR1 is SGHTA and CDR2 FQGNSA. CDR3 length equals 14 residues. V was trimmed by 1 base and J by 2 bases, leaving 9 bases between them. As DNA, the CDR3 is TGTGCCAGCAGCTTAGGTGGGGAGACCTACGAGCAGTACTTC. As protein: CASSLGGETYEQYF.

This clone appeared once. Here the CDR3 reads CASSQVTGNIQYF. For the CDR3, the DNA is TGTGCCAGCAGCCAAGTTACCGGGAACATTCAGTACTTC. V and J are TRBV14 and TRBJ2-4; D not certain. The CDR3 loop spans 13 amino acids. Trimming pared 1 base from V and 7 bases from J, leaving 8 bases between. Germline V gene lookup returns CDR1 SGHDN and CDR2 FVKESK.

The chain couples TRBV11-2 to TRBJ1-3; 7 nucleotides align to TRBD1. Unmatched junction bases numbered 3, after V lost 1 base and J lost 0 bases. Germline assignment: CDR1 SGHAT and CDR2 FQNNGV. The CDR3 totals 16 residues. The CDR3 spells CASSLVGTASGNTIYF. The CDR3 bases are TGTGCCAGCAGCTTAGTTGGGACAGCCTCTGGAAACACCATATATTTT. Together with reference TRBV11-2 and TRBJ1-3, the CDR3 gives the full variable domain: EAGVAQSPRYKIIEKRQSVAFWCNPISGHATLYWYQQILGQGPKLLIQFQNNGVVDDSQLPKDRFSAERLKGVDSTLKIQPAKLEDSAVYLCASSLVGTASGNTIYFGEGSWLTVV.

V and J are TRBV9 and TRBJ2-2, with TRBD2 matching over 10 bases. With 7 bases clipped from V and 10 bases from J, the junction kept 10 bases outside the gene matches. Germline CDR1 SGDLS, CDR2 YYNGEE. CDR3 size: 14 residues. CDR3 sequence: CASGQTAGGLELFF. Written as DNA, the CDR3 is TGTGCCAGCGGCCAAACAGCGGGGGGGCTGGAGCTGTTTTTT.

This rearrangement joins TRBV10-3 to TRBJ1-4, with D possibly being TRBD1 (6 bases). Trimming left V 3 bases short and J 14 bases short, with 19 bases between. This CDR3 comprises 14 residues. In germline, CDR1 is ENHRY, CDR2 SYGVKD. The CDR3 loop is CAISEGGAEINLFF. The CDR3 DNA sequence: TGTGCCATCAGTGAAGGGGGGGCCGAGATTAATCTGTTTTTT.

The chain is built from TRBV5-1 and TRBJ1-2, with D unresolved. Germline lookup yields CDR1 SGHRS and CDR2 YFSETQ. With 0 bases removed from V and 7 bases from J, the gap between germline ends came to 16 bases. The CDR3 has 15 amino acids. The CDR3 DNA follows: TGCGCCAGCAGCTTGGTCGCGGGCTCGGGTGGTGGCTACACCTTC. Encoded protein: CASSLVAGSGGGYTF.